This TCR beta chain derives from a study of T cell repertoires in cytomegalovirus infection. Study in general: The authors relied on CMV epitopes, both recently identified HLA-C-restricted and well-studied HLA-B-restricted. Indications came from public TCR beta signatures; they pointed to CMV infection and to a matching HLA type. Study observations and caveats: Across the ex vivo response, the dominant clonotypes were HLA-C-restricted CMV-specific TCR beta clonotypes. People with CMV and the relevant HLA were identified by cumulative public TCR beta family frequency.

In regard to this clonotype: Its antigen is undetermined.

Deletions cut 4 bases from V and 5 bases from J, with 13 bases between. From germline, CDR1 is SGHVS and CDR2 FNYEAQ. CDR3 length equals 14 residues. One entry per CDR3 protein results from TCRdb running MiXCR on the reads. The table lists roughly 700,000 distinct CDR3 sequences, roughly 33% of them singletons. J is TRBJ2-3 and V is TRBV7-6; tentatively, D is TRBD1 (5 bases). This receptor was obtained from a human donor in good health (CMV status not recorded). Some clones in this sample may be carry-over from other donors' samples. The sequencing here drew on cultured PBMCs, taken from culture after CMV antigen stimulation. CDR3 region: CASSSRQGLDTQYF. For the CDR3, the DNA is TGTGCCAGCAGCTCAAGGCAGGGTCTAGATACGCAGTATTTT.